The entry below gives a single T cell receptor beta chain sequence along with its context. V was trimmed by 4 bases and J by 4 bases, leaving 15 bases between them. The CDR3 runs 15 residues. CDR1 and CDR2 (germline): SGHNT, YYREEE (reference sequence). The entry originates in a study of blood T cell repertoires in COVID-19. In the study overall: T cells, B-cell-depleted T cells, or PBMCs supplied cDNA or gDNA.

As handled by the study authors: Amplifying reference gene primers gave estimates of nucleated cell counts. TCRdb's copy holds only in-frame clones and misses some; the assay was immunoSEQ multiplex PCR. That table gives V, J and clone size, and the DNA gave D and trimming. The sample includes a few hundred thousand clones, 90% of them seen just once. Seattle patient enrollment occurred during active infection, with longitudinal follow-up thereafter. This chain connects TRBV5-4 to TRBJ2-1; tentative D call: TRBD1 (6 bases). The clonotype was recovered from a woman aged 55-69 years with COVID-19, enrolled during active disease. Sequencing was carried out using peripheral blood. The CDR3 loop reads CASSRGQRGYNEQFF. Here the CDR3 DNA reads TGTGCCAGCAGCAGAGGACAGAGGGGTTACAATGAGCAGTTCTTC. The full variable domain, in which reference TRBV5-4 and TRBJ2-1 provide the parts outside the CDR3, is ETGVTQSPTHLIKTRGQQVTLRCSSQSGHNTVSWYQQALGQGPQFIFQYYREEENGRGNFPPRFSGLQFPNYSSELNVNALELDDSALYLCASSRGQRGYNEQFFGPGTRLTVL.